Below, 28 T cell receptor beta chains from the same sample are listed, as sequenced in a study of blood T cell repertoires in COVID-19 (dated by TCRdb to 2018 to 2020). The library came from the immunoSEQ multiplex PCR assay. Entries here come from immuneACCESS through TCRdb and include only in-frame sequences with V and J called. Some clones fail to appear in such tables; in the studies checked, an unresolved V gene covers under half of the shortfall, and the cause of the remainder is unknown. The sample data list tens of thousands of clones, and 83% of these were observed just once. The ten largest clones add up to 25% to 30% of the sample. Sequenced sample: peripheral blood. The source is an elderly woman with acute or convalescent COVID-19.

This clone was found once. CDR3 in amino acids: CASSTGTGKETQYF. The CDR3 DNA is TGTGCCAGTAGTACAGGGACAGGGAAAGAGACCCAGTACTTC. The chain combines TRBV19 with TRBJ2-5; 9 bases map to TRBD1. CDR1 and CDR2 (germline): LNHDA, SQIVND (reference sequence). V dropped 4 bases and J dropped 3; count of bases not matched to a gene: 3. The CDR3 is made up of 14 amino acids.

V is TRBV11-2 and J is TRBJ2-7; weak D call: TRBD1 (5 bases). CDR1 is SGHAT, CDR2 FQNNGV, per germline. The CDR3 has 14 amino acids. The V gene lost 8 bases and the J gene lost 3 bases, with 17 bases spanning the gap. CDR3 region: CASARPRTYYEQYF. The CDR3 nucleotides are TGTGCCAGCGCAAGGCCCCGGACATACTACGAGCAGTACTTC.

The gene calls are TRBV11-2 and TRBJ2-4; 10 bases match TRBD2. Germline lookup yields CDR1 SGHAT and CDR2 FQNNGV. The ends lost 5 bases at V and 5 bases at J; junction bases unmatched: 6. The CDR3 has 15 amino acids. CDR3 sequence (DNA): TGTGCCAGCAGCAACGGGCTAGCGGGGGAAAACATTCAGTACTTC. It encodes CASSNGLAGENIQYF.

Here the CDR3 reads CASGEGAYNEQFF. The CDR3 DNA reads TGTGCCAGCGGGGAGGGGGCCTACAATGAGCAGTTCTTC. This chain uses TRBV6-6 with TRBJ2-1; D may be TRBD2 (7 bases). V gave up 8 bases and J gave up 2 bases, with 10 bases separating them. The CDR3 runs 13 residues. The germline V gene encodes CDR1 MNHNY and CDR2 SVGAGI (reference sequence).

V and J are TRBV19 and TRBJ1-1; D ambiguous. The germline V gene encodes CDR1 LNHDA and CDR2 SQIVND (reference sequence). The V end was cut by 4 bases, the J end by 4 bases, with 16 bases between. The CDR3 is 15 residues long. CDR3 sequence: CASSNGVGLGTEAFF. DNA for the CDR3: TGTGCCAGTAGTAATGGCGTAGGACTTGGCACTGAAGCTTTCTTT. Looking up the rest from reference TRBV19 and TRBJ1-1 gives the full variable domain: DGGITQSPKYLFRKEGQNVTLSCEQNLNHDAMYWYRQDPGQGLRLIYYSQIVNDFQKGDIAEGYSVSREKKESFPLTVTSAQKNPTAFYLCASSNGVGLGTEAFFGQGTRLTVV.

This clone was seen only once. The chain has TRBV10-3 and TRBJ2-7; 7 nucleotides agree with TRBD1. The CDR3 spans 14 residues. V was clipped by 5 bases and J by 3 bases; unmatched bases: 7. The germline V gene has CDR1 ENHRY and CDR2 SYGVKD. The CDR3: CAISPGQSFYEQYF. CDR3 nucleotide sequence: TGTGCCATCAGTCCGGGACAGAGTTTCTACGAGCAGTACTTC.

The gene calls are TRBV7-9 and TRBJ1-2; 8 nucleotides align to TRBD1. In germline, CDR1 is SEHNR, CDR2 FQNEAQ (reference sequence). With V trimmed by 1 base and J by 8 bases, 9 bases remained unmatched. This CDR3 has 15 residues. The CDR3 coding sequence is TGTGCCAGCAGCTTAGAAGGGCAGGGGGCGTTGGGCTACACCTTC. It encodes CASSLEGQGALGYTF.

The chain is built from TRBV18 and TRBJ2-7; 7 bases align to TRBD1. The germline V gene has CDR1 KGHSH and CDR2 LQKENI. CDR3 length: 13 amino acids. J lost 3 bases, V lost 3 bases, and 2 bases had no gene match. The CDR3 region is CASSPRDSYEQYF. The DNA for the CDR3 is TGTGCCAGCTCACCCCGGGACAGCTACGAGCAGTACTTC.

The V call is TRBV18, the J call TRBJ2-7; 8 nucleotides line up with TRBD2. CDR1 is KGHSH and CDR2 is LQKENI in the germline V gene. With 6 bases clipped from V and 2 bases from J, the junction kept 3 bases outside the gene matches. The CDR3 loop spans 13 amino acids. The CDR3 region has the DNA TGTGCCAGCTCCACTAGCGGAACCTACGAGCAGTACTTC. Protein: CASSTSGTYEQYF. Full variable domain (missing parts from reference TRBV18 and TRBJ2-7): NAGVMQNPRHLVRRRGQEARLRCSPMKGHSHVYWYRQLPEEGLKFMVYLQKENIIDESGMPKERFSAEFPKEGPSILRIQQVVRGDSAAYFCASSTSGTYEQYFGPGTRLTVT.

V gene TRBV7-2 combines with J gene TRBJ1-5; TRBD1 might be the D (5 bases). The CDR3 sequence is 14 residues long. The germline V gene has CDR1 SGHTA and CDR2 FQGNSA. Trimming shortened V by 1 base and J by 7 bases, and 11 bases separated the two germline ends. The CDR3 coding sequence is TGTGCCAGCAGCTTAGTAGGGGTAACCCAGCCCCAGCATTTT. Protein sequence: CASSLVGVTQPQHF.

The V gene is TRBV9, the J gene TRBJ1-5, with 8 bases fitting TRBD1. In germline, CDR1 is SGDLS, CDR2 YYNGEE. Unmatched junction bases numbered 7, after V lost 0 bases and J lost 2 bases. This CDR3 comprises 17 residues. The CDR3 region has the DNA TGTGCCAGCAGCGTAGTGGCAGGGGGCGTTGGCAATCAGCCCCAGCATTTT. Its protein is CASSVVAGGVGNQPQHF. Using reference TRBV9 and TRBJ1-5 for the parts outside the CDR3, the full variable domain is DSGVTQTPKHLITATGQRVTLRCSPRSGDLSVYWYQQSLDQGLQFLIQYYNGEERAKGNILERFSAQQFPDLHSELNLSSLELGDSALYFCASSVVAGGVGNQPQHFGDGTRLSIL.

This clone showed up just once. The rearrangement uses TRBV6-2 or TRBV6-3 and TRBJ1-2, with D perhaps TRBD1 (6 bases). Germline V gene lookup returns CDR1 MNHEY and CDR2 SVGEGT. The germline V and J ends were trimmed by 2 bases and 3 bases, with 13 bases remaining between them. This CDR3 region has 15 residues. For the CDR3, the DNA is TGTGCCAGCAGTTACCCCACAGGGATTGACTATGGCTACACCTTC. Amino acid sequence: CASSYPTGIDYGYTF.

This chain links TRBV7-9 with TRBJ2-7; TRBD1 is a possible D gene (5 bases). The CDR3 loop spans 14 amino acids. Germline V gene data show CDR1 as SEHNR and CDR2 as FQNEAQ (reference sequence). The germline V and J ends were trimmed by 1 base and 3 bases, with 10 bases remaining between them. CDR3 sequence reads: CASSLGGADYEQYF. The CDR3 nucleotides are TGTGCCAGCAGCTTAGGGGGCGCGGACTACGAGCAGTACTTC.

J is TRBJ2-7 and V is TRBV5-1, with 7 bases identical to TRBD2. The germline CDR1 and CDR2 sequences are SGHRS and YFSETQ. This CDR3 spans 14 amino acids. The ends lost 4 bases at V and 3 bases at J; junction bases unmatched: 7. CDR3 DNA sequence: TGCGCCAGCAGCCCAGGACTAGAGGGCTACGAGCAGTACTTC. This sequence encodes CASSPGLEGYEQYF. Full variable domain (missing parts from reference TRBV5-1 and TRBJ2-7): KAGVTQTPRYLIKTRGQQVTLSCSPISGHRSVSWYQQTPGQGLQFLFEYFSETQRNKGNFPGRFSGRQFSNSRSEMNVSTLELGDSALYLCASSPGLEGYEQYFGPGTRLTVT.

V is TRBV3-1 (or the pseudogene TRBV3-2) and J is TRBJ2-3; 8 bases fit TRBD1. This CDR3 spans 16 amino acids. Trimming cost V 3 bases and J 0 bases; bases outside gene matches: 5. Germline V CDR1 and CDR2: LGHDT, YNNKEL (reference sequence). The CDR3, as DNA: TGTGCCAGCAGCCATCGACGGACAGGGAGCACAGATACGCAGTATTTT. Its protein is CASSHRRTGSTDTQYF.

The J gene is TRBJ2-1, the V gene TRBV19, with TRBD2 matching 10 bases. The germline V gene has CDR1 LNHDA and CDR2 SQIVND (reference sequence). V was clipped by 10 bases and J by 7 bases; unmatched bases: 16. This CDR3 comprises 16 residues. The CDR3 spells CATRGASGSSWNEQFF. DNA for the CDR3: TGTGCCACCCGCGGGGCTAGCGGGAGTAGTTGGAATGAGCAGTTCTTC.

The V call is TRBV5-1, the J call TRBJ2-3; 10 bases are a match to TRBD1. The V gene end was trimmed by 3 bases and the J gene end by 4 bases; junction bases not matched to a gene: 2. Looked up from germline, CDR1 is SGHRS and CDR2 is YFSETQ. The CDR3 has 14 residues. The CDR3 sequence: CASSSGQGADTQYF. The CDR3, as DNA: TGCGCCAGCAGCTCCGGACAGGGGGCAGATACGCAGTATTTT. The full variable domain, its missing parts supplied by reference TRBV5-1 and TRBJ2-3, is KAGVTQTPRYLIKTRGQQVTLSCSPISGHRSVSWYQQTPGQGLQFLFEYFSETQRNKGNFPGRFSGRQFSNSRSEMNVSTLELGDSALYLCASSSGQGADTQYFGPGTRLTVL.

The V gene is TRBV5-1, the J gene TRBJ2-7; 7 bases match TRBD2. V gave up 1 base and J gave up 3 bases; unmatched junction bases: 4. Germline CDR1 SGHRS, CDR2 YFSETQ. The CDR3 contains 14 residues. The CDR3 reads CASSLRGTNYEQYF. CDR3 coding DNA: TGCGCCAGCAGCTTGCGGGGGACTAACTACGAGCAGTACTTC.

The rearrangement uses TRBV28 and TRBJ1-1, with a tentative D call TRBD1 (6 bases). Trimming removed 8 bases from V and 6 bases from J, with 25 bases in between. Germline CDR1 reads MDHEN; CDR2 reads SYDVKM. The CDR3 covers 16 residues. The DNA of the CDR3 is TGTGCCAGCGGGACTAAGAAAGGGGGTTCTGGCGCTGAAGCTTTCTTT. Its protein product is CASGTKKGGSGAEAFF.

The chain combines TRBV11-1 with TRBJ2-3, with D maybe TRBD2 (6 bases). V was trimmed by 2 bases and J by 4 bases, leaving 16 bases between them. Germline CDR1 is SGHAT and CDR2 is FQDESV (reference sequence). The CDR3 spans 16 residues. The CDR3 protein is CASSLQRTPGADTQYF. CDR3 sequence (DNA): TGTGCCAGCAGCTTACAAAGGACACCGGGGGCAGATACGCAGTATTTT. Complete variable domain (other parts from reference TRBV11-1 and TRBJ2-3): EAEVAQSPRYKITEKSQAVAFWCDPISGHATLYWYRQILGQGPELLVQFQDESVVDDSQLPKDRFSAERLKGVDSTLKIQPAELGDSAMYLCASSLQRTPGADTQYFGPGTRLTVL.

This chain uses TRBV15 with TRBJ2-1; 8 nucleotides align to TRBD1. The CDR3 is 15 residues long. Per germline, CDR1 LNHNV and CDR2 YYDKDF (reference sequence). Trimming cost V 1 base and J 6 bases; bases outside gene matches: 5. The CDR3 sequence is CATSRGGTGSNEQFF. The CDR3 DNA reads TGTGCCACCAGCAGAGGCGGGACAGGTAGCAATGAGCAGTTCTTC.

This clone was recorded once. The rearrangement links TRBV4-3 to TRBJ1-4; no definite D call. Germline CDR1 LGHNA, CDR2 YSLEER. The CDR3 totals 14 residues. Deletions cut 1 base from V and 7 bases from J, with 10 bases between. The CDR3 coding sequence is TGCGCCAGCAGCCAAGGGGTTCCGGGTGAAAAACTGTTTTTT. This encodes CASSQGVPGEKLFF.

The chain couples TRBV7-2 to TRBJ2-1; D might be TRBD2 (5 bases). This CDR3 comprises 16 residues. Trimming took off 0 bases at V and 1 base at J, with 10 bases between the two ends. From germline, CDR1 is SGHTA and CDR2 FQGNSA. CDR3 sequence (DNA): TGTGCCAGCAGCTTAGCCCGGGATCTGTCCTACAATGAGCAGTTCTTC. Translating gives CASSLARDLSYNEQFF.

The V and J genes are TRBV5-1 and TRBJ2-3, with 10 nucleotides matching TRBD2. The CDR3 runs 17 residues. With V trimmed by 4 bases and J by 1 base, 9 bases remained unmatched. Germline lookup yields CDR1 SGHRS and CDR2 YFSETQ. The CDR3, as DNA: TGCGCCAGCAGCCTGATATCAGCGGGAGGGGGCACAGATACGCAGTATTTT. Its translation is CASSLISAGGGTDTQYF.

The gene calls are TRBV2 and TRBJ2-5; 13 nucleotides align to TRBD2. The CDR3 runs to 15 residues. Germline V CDR1 and CDR2: SNHLY, FYNNEI. Trimming cost V 6 bases and J 5 bases; bases outside gene matches: 6. The CDR3 protein is CASRPPTSGRETQYF. Written as DNA, the CDR3 is TGTGCCAGCAGGCCCCCGACTAGCGGGAGGGAGACCCAGTACTTC.

Only one count was recorded for this clone. The CDR3 bases are TGTGCCAGCTCACCGGGGGGAGGCCCCAATTCACCCCTCCACTTT. Residues: CASSPGGGPNSPLHF. The chain recombines TRBV18 with TRBJ1-6, with D perhaps TRBD1 (5 bases). V was shortened by 3 bases and J by 7 bases, with 13 bases between the two germline ends. This CDR3 has 15 residues. Looked up from germline, CDR1 is KGHSH and CDR2 is LQKENI.

The CDR3 loop is CASSDRGLSEAFF. The CDR3 DNA reads TGTGCCAGCAGTGACAGGGGGCTGAGTGAAGCTTTCTTT. The chain links TRBV6-4 to TRBJ1-1, with TRBD1 matching over 7 bases. The junction had 4 bases not matched to a gene; V was cut back by 2 bases and J by 7 bases. The length of the CDR3 is 13 residues. Germline V lookup: CDR1 MRHNA, CDR2 SNTAGT.

This sequence joins TRBV6-5 and TRBJ2-1; 7 nucleotides align to TRBD2. The CDR3 extends over 12 amino acids. With 5 bases clipped from V and 12 bases from J, the junction kept 7 bases outside the gene matches. Germline assignment: CDR1 MNHEY and CDR2 SVGAGI. The CDR3: CASSPRGGWQFF. The CDR3 coding sequence is TGTGCCAGCAGTCCCCGGGGAGGGTGGCAGTTCTTC.